Presented here are 30 T cell receptor beta chains from one specimen sequenced in a study of blood T cell repertoires in COVID-19. The table came from immunoSEQ multiplex PCR; TCRdb's copy has only in-frame clones and leaves some out. The sample has approximately 260,000 clones, 90% seen once; the top ten hold about 2.1%. The sequenced material came from peripheral blood. The receptors were gathered from a woman aged 55-69 years with COVID-19, enrolled during active disease.

The rearrangement uses TRBV19 and TRBJ1-6, with TRBD1 matching over 8 bases. Germline CDR1 and CDR2: LNHDA and SQIVND (reference sequence). The CDR3 extends over 14 amino acids. V trimming: 6 bases; J trimming: 9 bases; junction bases outside the gene matches: 7. The chain's CDR3 is CASRPTGGASPLHF. For the CDR3, the DNA is TGTGCCAGTAGACCCACAGGGGGGGCTTCACCCCTCCACTTT.

This chain connects TRBV7-3 to TRBJ1-6; D is possibly TRBD1 (6 bases). With 5 bases removed from V and 6 bases from J, the gap between germline ends came to 11 bases. CDR3 length equals 14 residues. CDR1 and CDR2 (germline): SGHTA, FQGTGA. DNA for the CDR3: TGTGCCAGCAGCCCAACAGGGACTAATTCACCCCTCCACTTT. This gives the protein CASSPTGTNSPLHF.

The chain employs TRBV29-1 and TRBJ2-3; 8 nucleotides line up with TRBD2. Per the germline V gene, CDR1 is SQVTM and CDR2 is ANQGSEA. V was clipped by 4 bases and J by 1 base; unmatched bases: 4. The CDR3 runs to 14 residues. The CDR3 reads CSVAVSGGTDTQYF. The CDR3 DNA reads as TGCAGCGTTGCGGTTAGCGGGGGCACAGATACGCAGTATTTT.

The chain recombines TRBV3-1 (or the pseudogene TRBV3-2) with TRBJ1-1; tentatively, D is TRBD1 (5 bases). Germline V gene data show CDR1 as LGHDT and CDR2 as YNNKEL (reference sequence). V lost 4 bases to trimming and J lost 1 base, with 10 bases between them. CDR3 size: 14 residues. CDR3 sequence reads: CASSRLDRNTEAFF. The CDR3 coding sequence is TGTGCCAGCAGCCGACTCGACAGGAACACTGAAGCTTTCTTT.

The chain joins TRBV5-4 to TRBJ1-2; maybe TRBD1 (6 bases). The CDR3 is 12 amino acids. V dropped 4 bases and J dropped 5 bases, with 9 bases sitting between them. Germline assignment: CDR1 SGHNT and CDR2 YYREEE (reference sequence). The DNA for the CDR3 is TGTGCCAGCAGCGGGACAAATTATGGCTACACCTTC. Translated: CASSGTNYGYTF. The full variable domain, with the rest looked up from reference TRBV5-4 and TRBJ1-2, is ETGVTQSPTHLIKTRGQQVTLRCSSQSGHNTVSWYQQALGQGPQFIFQYYREEENGRGNFPPRFSGLQFPNYSSELNVNALELDDSALYLCASSGTNYGYTFGSGTRLTVV.

This sequence joins TRBV15 and TRBJ2-7; D is perhaps TRBD1 (6 bases). Germline V gene lookup returns CDR1 LNHNV and CDR2 YYDKDF (reference sequence). Trimming pared 6 bases from V and 2 bases from J, leaving 11 bases between. The CDR3 has 13 amino acids. CDR3 residues: CATRETGAYEQYF. Here the CDR3 DNA reads TGTGCCACCAGGGAGACAGGCGCCTACGAGCAGTACTTC.

The chain is built from TRBV7-9 and TRBJ2-5; D uncertain. Per the germline V gene, CDR1 is SEHNR and CDR2 is FQNEAQ (reference sequence). The CDR3 is made up of 14 amino acids. The germline V and J ends were trimmed by 5 bases and 3 bases, with 13 bases remaining between them. CDR3 in DNA: TGTGCCAGCAGCCGAAGGCGGCAGAAAGAGACCCAGTACTTC. Translation: CASSRRRQKETQYF. Together with reference TRBV7-9 and TRBJ2-5, the CDR3 gives the full variable domain: DTGVSQNPRHKITKRGQNVTFRCDPISEHNRLYWYRQTLGQGPEFLTYFQNEAQLEKSRLLSDRFSAERPKGSFSTLEIQRTEQGDSAMYLCASSRRRQKETQYFGPGTRLLVL.

This clone was seen a single time. The chain's CDR3 is CASSPQGPTYEQYF. In DNA form, the CDR3 reads TGTGCCAGTTCGCCACAGGGGCCAACCTACGAGCAGTACTTC. The chain links TRBV5-6 to TRBJ2-7; TRBD1 agrees at 7 bases. The CDR3 totals 14 residues. Per germline, CDR1 SGHDT and CDR2 YYEEEE. Germline trimming cut 8 bases from V and 2 bases from J; bases unmatched to any gene: 10. Complete variable domain (other parts from reference TRBV5-6 and TRBJ2-7): DAGVTQSPTHLIKTRGQQVTLRCSPKSGHDTVSWYQQALGQGPQFIFQYYEEEERQRGNFPDRFSGHQFPNYSSELNVNALLLGDSALYLCASSPQGPTYEQYFGPGTRLTVT.

CDR3 DNA: TGTGCCAGCAGCATCGGACTCAGGACGGGAAACACCATATATTTT. Its protein is CASSIGLRTGNTIYF. V and J are TRBV7-9 and TRBJ1-3; D unclear. The V gene's germline CDR1 is SEHNR and CDR2 FQNEAQ (reference sequence). This CDR3 is 15 amino acids long. Between the trimmed V and J ends, which lost 5 bases and 4 bases, there was a span of 15 bases. Full variable domain (rest looked up from reference TRBV7-9 and TRBJ1-3): DTGVSQNPRHKITKRGQNVTFRCDPISEHNRLYWYRQTLGQGPEFLTYFQNEAQLEKSRLLSDRFSAERPKGSFSTLEIQRTEQGDSAMYLCASSIGLRTGNTIYFGEGSWLTVV.

The chain combines TRBV5-8 with TRBJ1-5, with a weak D call TRBD1 (5 bases). The CDR3 covers 16 residues. Germline values: CDR1 SGHTS, CDR2 YDEGEE. V lost 0 bases and J lost 5, with 15 bases in between. The CDR3 region has the DNA TGTGCCAGCAGCTTGGAGGGGAGGCAGAGCTATCAGCCCCAGCATTTT. Protein: CASSLEGRQSYQPQHF.

The CDR3 nucleotides are TGTGCCAGCAGTTACTCCCGGCAGCCCCAGCATTTT. Translated, it gives CASSYSRQPQHF. This chain connects TRBV6-2 or TRBV6-3 to TRBJ1-5; D uncertain. V shed 0 bases and J shed 7 bases, with 4 bases lying between them. The CDR3 length is 12 residues. CDR1 and CDR2 (germline): MNHEY, SVGEGT.

The chain couples TRBV7-9 to TRBJ1-5, with a weak D call TRBD1 (6 bases). Germline-derived CDR1 and CDR2 are SEHNR and FQNEAQ (reference sequence). Deletions cut 5 bases from V and 6 bases from J, with 17 bases between. This CDR3 spans 15 amino acids. CDR3 protein: CASSQGLGAGQPQHF. As DNA, the CDR3 is TGTGCCAGCAGCCAAGGTTTGGGGGCCGGTCAGCCCCAGCATTTT.

The rearrangement uses TRBV4-1 and TRBJ1-2; 7 bases fit TRBD1. Germline CDR1 and CDR2: MGHRA and YSYEKL. The CDR3 consists of 12 residues. V dropped 5 bases and J dropped 7; count of bases not matched to a gene: 4. The CDR3 DNA is TGCGCCAGCAGCGACAAGGGGGCTGGCTACACCTTC. It yields the protein CASSDKGAGYTF.

This rearrangement joins TRBV27 to TRBJ2-7; tentatively, D is TRBD1 (5 bases). Between the trimmed V and J ends, which lost 2 bases and 3 bases, there was a span of 8 bases. Germline V gene data show CDR1 as MNHEY and CDR2 as SMNVEV (reference sequence). CDR3 length: 13 amino acids. CDR3 in DNA: TGTGCCAGCAGTTTACTGCAGGGCTACGAGCAGTACTTC. This codes for CASSLLQGYEQYF.

This chain links TRBV6-5 with TRBJ1-5; possible D gene TRBD1, 5 bases. The V gene lost 4 bases and the J gene lost 4 bases, with 11 bases spanning the gap. Germline V CDR1 and CDR2: MNHEY, SVGAGI. The CDR3 runs 14 residues. The CDR3 region is CASSFGGRNQPQHF. CDR3 bases: TGTGCCAGCAGTTTCGGGGGAAGAAATCAGCCCCAGCATTTT.

Concerning this clone itself: Other nucleotide sequences from this sample produce the same CDR3. The chain is built from TRBV9 and TRBJ1-2; tentatively, D is TRBD1 (5 bases). V lost 0 bases, J lost 4 bases, and 10 bases lay in between. This CDR3 has 14 amino acids. The germline gives CDR1 SGDLS, CDR2 YYNGEE. The CDR3 DNA reads as TGTGCCAGCAGCGTAGGAGGTCAGGGCTATGGCTACACCTTC. Translated, it gives CASSVGGQGYGYTF.

The V call is TRBV9, the J call TRBJ2-1; TRBD1 is a possible D gene (6 bases). Looked up from germline, CDR1 is SGDLS and CDR2 is YYNGEE. V lost 0 bases and J lost 7, with 8 bases in between. The CDR3 runs to 13 residues. The CDR3 here is CASSVGGGNEQFF. Written as DNA, the CDR3 is TGTGCCAGCAGCGTAGGAGGGGGTAATGAGCAGTTCTTC.

V usage is TRBV3-1 (or the pseudogene TRBV3-2) and J usage is TRBJ2-7, with 11 bases that match TRBD1. With 3 bases clipped from V and 7 bases from J, the junction kept 8 bases outside the gene matches. Germline V lookup: CDR1 LGHDT, CDR2 YNNKEL (reference sequence). The CDR3 contains 15 residues. In DNA form, the CDR3 reads TGTGCCAGCAGCCACGAGGGACAGGGGGTAAGGGAGCAGTACTTC. Protein: CASSHEGQGVREQYF.

V gene TRBV6-6 combines with J gene TRBJ1-5; unclear D gene. This CDR3 has 13 amino acids. Trimming pared 6 bases from V and 5 bases from J, leaving 11 bases between. CDR1 is MNHNY, CDR2 SVGAGI, per germline (reference sequence). CDR3 bases: TGTGCCAGCAGCCCTCGGAGGGATCAGCCCCAGCATTTT. It codes for CASSPRRDQPQHF.

This clone occurred once. The chain uses TRBV7-2 and TRBJ2-5; the match to TRBD1 covers 8 bases. CDR3 size: 15 residues. Germline CDR1 reads SGHTA; CDR2 reads FQGNSA. V lost 2 bases, J lost 5 bases, and 7 bases stayed unmatched. The CDR3 protein is CASSLTGGARETQYF. The DNA for the CDR3 is TGTGCCAGCAGCTTAACAGGGGGTGCGCGGGAGACCCAGTACTTC.

The V gene is TRBV9, the J gene TRBJ2-1; 10 bases are shared with TRBD2. V trimming: 5 bases; J trimming: 2 bases; junction bases outside the gene matches: 7. The CDR3 has 16 amino acids. The germline CDR1 and CDR2 sequences are SGDLS and YYNGEE. CDR3 DNA: TGTGCCAGCAGTGCCGGGACTAGCGATGCCTACAATGAGCAGTTCTTC. This gives the protein CASSAGTSDAYNEQFF.

The CDR3: CASSPRQGRSNEQFF. In DNA, the CDR3 is TGTGCCAGCAGCCCGCGACAGGGAAGGAGCAATGAGCAGTTCTTC. V gene TRBV9 combines with J gene TRBJ2-1; the match to TRBD1 covers 7 bases. J was trimmed by 6 bases and V by 4 bases; bases with no gene match: 10. The CDR3 is made up of 15 amino acids. Germline-derived CDR1 and CDR2 are SGDLS and YYNGEE.

This clone was seen once. V gene TRBV11-2 combines with J gene TRBJ2-3; D is ambiguous. V dropped 2 bases and J dropped 2 bases, with 2 bases sitting between them. The germline V gene has CDR1 SGHAT and CDR2 FQNNGV. The CDR3 spans 12 residues. CDR3 sequence reads: CASSLYTDTQYF. Here the CDR3 DNA reads TGTGCCAGCAGCTTATACACAGATACGCAGTATTTT. The full variable domain, in which reference TRBV11-2 and TRBJ2-3 provide the parts outside the CDR3, is EAGVAQSPRYKIIEKRQSVAFWCNPISGHATLYWYQQILGQGPKLLIQFQNNGVVDDSQLPKDRFSAERLKGVDSTLKIQPAKLEDSAVYLCASSLYTDTQYFGPGTRLTVL.

J is TRBJ2-1 and V is TRBV4-3; 11 bases fit TRBD2. The V gene end was trimmed by 0 bases and the J gene end by 5 bases; junction bases not matched to a gene: 3. Germline assignment: CDR1 LGHNA and CDR2 YSLEER. This CDR3 is 16 amino acids long. The CDR3 coding sequence is TGCGCCAGCAGCCAAGAGGGACTAGCGGTAAACAATGAGCAGTTCTTC. Protein product: CASSQEGLAVNNEQFF.

The chain has TRBV7-2 and TRBJ2-7, with D perhaps TRBD1 (6 bases). Trimming shortened V by 3 bases and J by 6 bases, and 12 bases separated the two germline ends. CDR1 is SGHTA, CDR2 FQGNSA, per germline. The CDR3 is made up of 13 amino acids. The CDR3 bases are TGTGCCAGCAGCTTTAAACAGGGTGCCGAGCAGTACTTC. Translation gives CASSFKQGAEQYF.

The chain carries TRBV18 and TRBJ2-7; 7 nucleotides agree with TRBD2. Germline loops: CDR1 KGHSH, CDR2 LQKENI. This CDR3 comprises 12 residues. V gave up 3 bases and J gave up 6 bases; unmatched junction bases: 2. CDR3 sequence reads: CASSPGGTEQYF. The CDR3 bases are TGTGCCAGCTCACCGGGGGGGACCGAGCAGTACTTC.

V is TRBV6-2 or TRBV6-3 and J is TRBJ1-5, with D tentatively TRBD1 (6 bases). CDR1 is MNHEY and CDR2 is SVGEGT in the germline V gene. The CDR3 is 18 residues long. V lost 0 bases and J 6 bases, leaving 21 bases between the germline ends. In DNA form, the CDR3 reads TGTGCCAGCAGTTACTCAGATAGCGGGACAAGGATCGGTCAGCCCCAGCATTTT. Translating gives CASSYSDSGTRIGQPQHF.

The rearrangement joins TRBV2 to TRBJ2-4; 8 positions match TRBD2. The CDR3 length is 14 residues. V lost 6 bases to trimming and J lost 7 bases; unmatched junction nucleotides: 8. Germline V gene sequence: CDR1 SNHLY, CDR2 FYNNEI. The CDR3 here is CASSSGGGFNIQYF. The CDR3 DNA is TGTGCCAGCAGCTCCGGGGGGGGATTTAACATTCAGTACTTC.

This clone was seen just once. V usage is TRBV14 and J usage is TRBJ1-6; D perhaps matches TRBD1 (6 bases). Germline CDR1 is SGHDN and CDR2 is FVKESK. Between the trimmed V and J ends, which lost 4 bases and 6 bases, there was a span of 10 bases. This CDR3 is built from 14 residues. Here the CDR3 DNA reads TGTGCCAGCAGCCCCGGGACAAGTAATTCACCCCTCCACTTT. This sequence encodes CASSPGTSNSPLHF.

This sequence joins TRBV19 and TRBJ2-7; D perhaps matches TRBD2 (5 bases). Trimming stripped 1 base from V and 6 bases from J, with 13 bases between. Germline V lookup: CDR1 LNHDA, CDR2 SQIVND (reference sequence). This CDR3 region has 14 residues. CDR3 region: CASSIAEGMGEQYF. The CDR3 DNA is TGTGCCAGTAGTATAGCTGAGGGAATGGGCGAGCAGTACTTC.